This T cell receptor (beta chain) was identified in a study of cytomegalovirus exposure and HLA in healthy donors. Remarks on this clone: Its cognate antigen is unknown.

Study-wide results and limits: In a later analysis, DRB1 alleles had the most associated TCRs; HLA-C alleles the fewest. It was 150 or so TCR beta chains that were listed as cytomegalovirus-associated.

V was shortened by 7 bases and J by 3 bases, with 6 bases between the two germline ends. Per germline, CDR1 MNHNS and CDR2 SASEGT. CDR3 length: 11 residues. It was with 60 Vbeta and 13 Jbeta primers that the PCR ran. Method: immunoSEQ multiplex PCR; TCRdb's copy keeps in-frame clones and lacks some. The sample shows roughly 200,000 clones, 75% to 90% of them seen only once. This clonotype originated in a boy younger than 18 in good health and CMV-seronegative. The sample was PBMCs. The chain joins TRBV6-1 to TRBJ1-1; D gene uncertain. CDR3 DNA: TGTGCCAGCACAGGATACACTGAAGCTTTCTTT. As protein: CASTGYTEAFF.